The next 14 T cell receptor beta chains were all read from a single sample in a study of read filtering for tumor transcriptome and immune sequencing. This library used roughly 400 ng RNA and molecular barcoded adaptors spanning alpha/delta and beta/gamma chains. TCRdb reprocessed the reads via MiXCR and lists one record per CDR3 protein. The sample carries 35,000 to 40,000 distinct CDR3 sequences, roughly 15% recorded once. The source material was a population of CD138-negative cells sorted from bone marrow. All receptors come from a donor aged 40 or older with multiple myeloma.

This clonotype was seen many times. This rearrangement joins TRBV7-9 to TRBJ2-2, with 7 bases matching TRBD2. J was trimmed by 5 bases and V by 5 bases; bases with no gene match: 8. The length of the CDR3 is 15 residues. CDR1 and CDR2 (germline): SEHNR, FQNEAQ (reference sequence). For the CDR3, the DNA is TGTGCCAGCAGCCCATCCGGGCGGGGGACCGGGGAGCTGTTTTTT. Translating gives CASSPSGRGTGELFF.

This clonotype was counted between two and nine times. A much larger clone lies one base from this, so it may be a read error. The rearrangement uses TRBV2 and TRBJ1-2; D is unresolved. This CDR3 comprises 14 residues. Trimming cost V 10 bases and J 1 base, with 16 bases left between them. Per germline, CDR1 SNHLY and CDR2 FYNNEI. CDR3 nucleotides: TGTGCCACCTACCCAGATACTTTTAACTATGGCTACACCTTC. Encoded protein: CATYPDTFNYGYTF.

On this clonotype: One base away lies a much larger clone, so this may be a sequencing read error. The chain combines TRBV20-1 with TRBJ2-5, with TRBD1 matching over 9 bases. CDR1 and CDR2 from the germline V gene are DFQATT and SNEGSKA (reference sequence). This CDR3 has 14 residues. The chain's CDR3 is CSARPGQGQETPYF. The CDR3 DNA is TGCAGTGCTAGACCGGGACAGGGCCAAGAGACCCCGTACTTC.

This chain uses TRBV18 with TRBJ2-5, with unresolved D. CDR1 and CDR2 from the germline V gene are KGHSH and LQKENI. CDR3 length: 14 residues. V was clipped by 2 bases and J by 5 bases, with 12 bases between them. DNA for the CDR3: TGTGCCAGCTCACCAAGGCCGAAACAGGAGACCCAGTACTTC. Translating gives CASSPRPKQETQYF.

This clonotype appeared many times. The CDR3, as DNA: TGCAGTGCTAGTAGTGCTAGCGGTTACAATGAGCAGTTCTTC. The encoded protein is CSASSASGYNEQFF. This chain links TRBV20-1 with TRBJ2-1, with 7 nucleotides matching TRBD2. Germline V gives CDR1 DFQATT, CDR2 SNEGSKA (reference sequence). Trimming took 3 bases from V and 4 from J; bases not matched to a gene: 6. This CDR3 is 14 amino acids long.

This clonotype was detected many times. The rearrangement links TRBV18 to TRBJ2-3; D assignment may be TRBD1 or TRBD2 (5 bases each). Trimming cost V 0 bases and J 4 bases, with 17 bases left between them. Germline V gives CDR1 KGHSH, CDR2 LQKENI. The CDR3 is 17 residues long. The CDR3 spells CASSPPGRAEVADTQYF. The CDR3 DNA sequence: TGTGCCAGCTCACCACCGGGCAGGGCGGAGGTGGCAGATACGCAGTATTTT.

This clonotype was observed at least ten times. This chain uses TRBV6-5 with TRBJ2-7; 7 bases map to TRBD2. This CDR3 contains 13 residues. Trimming took 2 bases from V and 8 from J; bases not matched to a gene: 6. Germline lookup yields CDR1 MNHEY and CDR2 SVGAGI. In DNA, the CDR3 is TGTGCCAGCAGTTACGGGGGGGGGGATCAGCAGTACTTC. Its translation: CASSYGGGDQQYF.

This clonotype was observed many times. The rearrangement links TRBV4-3 to TRBJ2-1; tentative D call: TRBD2 (6 bases). Trimming took off 0 bases at V and 11 bases at J, with 23 bases between the two ends. The germline V gene encodes CDR1 LGHNA and CDR2 YSLEER. The CDR3 length is 17 residues. The CDR3 coding sequence is TGCGCCAGCAGCCAAGATCCCCCCGGCTTTAGCGGCGGTAAGCAGTTCTTC. It yields the protein CASSQDPPGFSGGKQFF.

V gene TRBV9 combines with J gene TRBJ2-1; possible D gene TRBD2, 5 bases. Trimming stripped 0 bases from V and 9 bases from J, with 19 bases between. This CDR3 spans 16 amino acids. Germline V gene sequence: CDR1 SGDLS, CDR2 YYNGEE. The CDR3 nucleotides read TGTGCCAGCAGCGTAGGCGCTAGAGGGAAAGTCGGTGAGCAGTTCTTC. This translates into CASSVGARGKVGEQFF.

In the case of this clonotype: This could be a read error, since a much larger clone is one nucleotide away. The chain joins TRBV19 to TRBJ2-2; D might be TRBD2 (5 bases). CDR3 size: 13 residues. Looked up from germline, CDR1 is LNHDA and CDR2 is SQIVND (reference sequence). This CDR3 is CASKRVDTGELVF. The CDR3 nucleotides are TGTGCCAGTAAGAGGGTAGACACCGGGGAGCTGGTTTTT.

The chain carries TRBV27 and TRBJ2-7; D possibly corresponds to TRBD2 (6 bases). Germline CDR1 MNHEY, CDR2 SMNVEV (reference sequence). V shed 6 bases and J shed 3 bases, with 18 bases lying between them. CDR3 length equals 15 residues. The CDR3 DNA reads TGTGCCAGCAGGATACGGGGCGGGGCAAACTACGAGCAGTACTTC. It is translated as CASRIRGGANYEQYF.

This clonotype was recorded at least ten times. This sequence joins TRBV7-8 and TRBJ2-3; D not certain. From germline, CDR1 is SGHVS and CDR2 FQNEAQ. This CDR3 comprises 12 residues. V lost 1 base to trimming and J lost 4 bases, with 3 bases between them. This CDR3 is CASSLDADTQYF. The DNA for the CDR3 is TGTGCCAGCAGCTTAGACGCAGATACGCAGTATTTT.

This sequence joins TRBV18 and TRBJ2-7; 9 bases align to TRBD1. The V gene's germline CDR1 is KGHSH and CDR2 LQKENI. The ends lost 4 bases at V and 4 bases at J; junction bases unmatched: 8. The CDR3 spans 15 residues. The CDR3 region is CASSRTGTGSYEQYF. Here the CDR3 DNA reads TGTGCCAGCTCACGGACCGGGACAGGGTCTTACGAGCAGTACTTC. The variable domain in full, completed from reference TRBV18 and TRBJ2-7, reads NAGVMQNPRHLVRRRGQEARLRCSPMKGHSHVYWYRQLPEEGLKFMVYLQKENIIDESGMPKERFSAEFPKEGPSILRIQQVVRGDSAAYFCASSRTGTGSYEQYFGPGTRLTVT.

Many counts were recorded for this clonotype. This sequence joins TRBV20-1 and TRBJ2-1; D is undetermined. The V gene lost 5 bases and the J gene lost 6 bases, with 20 bases spanning the gap. The CDR3 totals 15 residues. CDR1 is DFQATT and CDR2 is SNEGSKA in the germline V gene (reference sequence). DNA of the CDR3: TGCAGTGCTCGCCCACTTACTCATCAAGGCAATGAGCAGTTCTTC. It codes for CSARPLTHQGNEQFF.